The 32 T cell receptor beta chains below were found in one sample sequenced in a study of T cell changes during pregnancy in multiple sclerosis. The repertoire was sequenced with immunoSEQ multiplex PCR; TCRdb's copy has only in-frame clones and lacks some. The sample yields 70,000 or so clones, 92% seen once. Material: peripheral blood, obtained in the third trimester of pregnancy. Every receptor here comes from a female donor in good health, enrolled as a control in a pregnancy study.

This clone was seen a handful of times. At one end, the junction sequence differs from germline, possibly due to a read error. The chain couples TRBV30 to TRBJ1-1; D is undetermined. The germline V gene has CDR1 GTSNPN and CDR2 SVGIG (reference sequence). The CDR3 is 11 amino acids. The CDR3 here is CAWSGNAEAFF. Here the CDR3 DNA reads TGTGCCTGGAGCGGGAACGCTGAAGCTTTCTTT.

This rearrangement joins TRBV7-9 to TRBJ1-5, with D possibly matching TRBD1 (5 bases). The V and J ends lost 5 bases and 0 bases respectively, with 14 bases between them. The CDR3 runs 16 residues. Germline values: CDR1 SEHNR, CDR2 FQNEAQ (reference sequence). CDR3 residues: CASSPETVSSNQPQHF. In nucleotides, the CDR3 is TGTGCCAGCAGCCCCGAGACAGTTAGTAGCAATCAGCCCCAGCATTTT.

The CDR3 protein is CASKNSGFTDTQYF. DNA for the CDR3: TGTGCCAGCAAGAACTCGGGGTTCACAGATACGCAGTATTTT. V gene TRBV6-5 combines with J gene TRBJ2-3, with D possibly being TRBD2 (5 bases). V dropped 7 bases and J dropped 2 bases, with 13 bases sitting between them. The CDR3 is 14 residues long. In germline, CDR1 is MNHEY, CDR2 SVGAGI.

V gene TRBV18 combines with J gene TRBJ1-5; tentative D call: TRBD1 (6 bases). Germline V gives CDR1 KGHSH, CDR2 LQKENI. Trimming pared 5 bases from V and 0 bases from J, leaving 11 bases between. The CDR3 length is 15 residues. The CDR3 nucleotides read TGTGCCAGCTCAGCACGACAGGATAGCAATCAGCCCCAGCATTTT. Translated: CASSARQDSNQPQHF.

The chain carries TRBV5-1 and TRBJ2-1; 7 positions match TRBD2. V trimming: 4 bases; J trimming: 1 base; junction bases outside the gene matches: 5. The CDR3 is 15 amino acids. Germline CDR1 reads SGHRS; CDR2 reads YFSETQ. CDR3 region: CASSNAGASYNEQFF. CDR3 sequence (DNA): TGCGCCAGCAGCAACGCGGGAGCGTCCTACAATGAGCAGTTCTTC.

This clone was seen just once. The V call is TRBV30, the J call TRBJ2-1, with 12 bases that match TRBD2. From germline, CDR1 is GTSNPN and CDR2 SVGIG (reference sequence). The V segment lost 0 bases and the J segment 9 bases; nucleotides outside the gene matches: 6. The CDR3 is 15 amino acids. The CDR3 region has the DNA TGTGCCTGGAGTGTAGGACTAGCGGGATCGCGTGAGCAGTTCTTC. Translated: CAWSVGLAGSREQFF.

This clone has a handful of counts. V usage is TRBV30 and J usage is TRBJ1-1; D might be TRBD1 (5 bases). This CDR3 is 17 amino acids long. V gave up 4 bases and J gave up 3 bases, with 24 bases separating them. Germline V gene data show CDR1 as GTSNPN and CDR2 as SVGIG (reference sequence). CDR3 protein: CAWTPPRDRRRDTEAFF. Here the CDR3 DNA reads TGTGCCTGGACTCCCCCCCGCGACAGAAGGAGAGACACTGAAGCTTTCTTT.

The rearrangement uses TRBV28 and TRBJ2-2, with a possible D match to TRBD2 (6 bases). V was cut by 3 bases and J by 2 bases, with 10 bases left in between. From germline, CDR1 is MDHEN and CDR2 SYDVKM. This CDR3 has 15 amino acids. The CDR3: CASSLGGANTGELFF. Here the CDR3 DNA reads TGTGCCAGCAGTTTGGGCGGGGCCAACACCGGGGAGCTGTTTTTT.

The gene calls are TRBV21-1 and TRBJ2-3; TRBD2 is the table's D call, not checked against the DNA. TRBV21-1 is noted as a pseudogene. There are 16 residues in the CDR3. CDR3 DNA: TGTGCCAGCAGACAAGCCTCGGGATATAGCACAGATACGCAGTATTTT. Translation: CASRQASGYSTDTQYF.

This clone was counted a few times. This chain joins TRBV9 and TRBJ2-1, with 10 bases lining up with TRBD2. Trimming took 4 bases from V and 8 from J; bases not matched to a gene: 15. Germline loops: CDR1 SGDLS, CDR2 YYNGEE. The length of the CDR3 is 17 residues. CDR3: CASSPSPSGGLWDEQFF. In DNA form, the CDR3 reads TGTGCCAGCAGCCCCTCCCCTAGCGGGGGCCTTTGGGATGAGCAGTTCTTC.

The chain joins TRBV11-2 to TRBJ2-5; 12 nucleotides line up with TRBD2. V dropped 5 bases and J dropped 0; count of bases not matched to a gene: 7. Per germline, CDR1 SGHAT and CDR2 FQNNGV. This CDR3 has 17 residues. CDR3: CASSLGGTSGYQETQYF. CDR3 sequence (DNA): TGTGCCAGCAGCCTAGGAGGGACTAGCGGGTACCAAGAGACCCAGTACTTC.

This clone was counted once. This chain connects TRBV30 to TRBJ1-1; tentative D call: TRBD1 (6 bases). CDR1 is GTSNPN and CDR2 is SVGIG in the germline V gene (reference sequence). V was pared by 4 bases and J by 7 bases, with 16 bases between. The CDR3 spans 13 residues. CDR3 nucleotides: TGTGCCTGGACCGCTCCAGGGGATGTTGAAGCTTTCTTT. Its translation is CAWTAPGDVEAFF. The full variable domain, completed using reference TRBV30 and TRBJ1-1, is SQTIHQWPATLVQPVGSPLSLECTVEGTSNPNLYWYRQAAGRGLQLLFYSVGIGQISSEVPQNLSASRPQDRQFILSSKKLLLSDSGFYLCAWTAPGDVEAFFGQGTRLTVV.

V usage is TRBV6-1 and J usage is TRBJ2-2, with D perhaps TRBD1 (6 bases). Germline V gene sequence: CDR1 MNHNS, CDR2 SASEGT. With 1 base removed from V and 3 bases from J, the gap between germline ends came to 9 bases. CDR3 length: 15 amino acids. The CDR3 DNA is TGTGCCAGCAGTGAAGTTGGGGGCGACACCGGGGAGCTGTTTTTT. Its translation: CASSEVGGDTGELFF.

The chain employs TRBV2 and TRBJ1-2, with D maybe TRBD1 (5 bases). V lost 8 bases, J lost 5 bases, and 9 bases lay in between. This CDR3 is 11 amino acids long. Germline loops: CDR1 SNHLY, CDR2 FYNNEI. The chain's CDR3 is CASASGYGYTF. The CDR3 nucleotides are TGTGCCAGCGCCTCAGGGTATGGCTACACCTTC.

The rearrangement joins TRBV5-1 to TRBJ2-3, with unresolved D. Germline CDR1 SGHRS, CDR2 YFSETQ. The CDR3 loop spans 13 amino acids. The V end lost 7 bases, the J end lost 0 bases, and 9 bases lay between the germline ends. In DNA, the CDR3 is TGCGCCAGCGGCGAAGCGAGCACAGATACGCAGTATTTT. Its protein product is CASGEASTDTQYF.

J is TRBJ2-5 and V is TRBV7-9; 7 nucleotides line up with TRBD2. V gave up 5 bases and J gave up 2 bases; unmatched junction bases: 8. CDR1 is SEHNR, CDR2 FQNEAQ, per germline (reference sequence). The CDR3 has 15 residues. CDR3 amino acids: CASSQPGRGQETQYF. In DNA form, the CDR3 reads TGTGCCAGCAGCCAACCTGGGAGGGGACAAGAGACCCAGTACTTC.

The gene calls are TRBV28 and TRBJ1-1; a weak D match, TRBD1 (5 bases). V lost 6 bases and J lost 11, with 19 bases in between. This CDR3 is 13 amino acids long. CDR1 and CDR2 from the germline V gene are MDHEN and SYDVKM. CDR3 loop: CASRPQGLLWAFF. Here the CDR3 DNA reads TGTGCCAGCAGGCCTCAGGGTCTTCTTTGGGCTTTCTTT.

The rearrangement links TRBV2 to TRBJ2-3; 7 nucleotides match TRBD2. Germline V gene sequence: CDR1 SNHLY, CDR2 FYNNEI. The CDR3 spans 19 residues. The ends lost 8 bases at V and 4 bases at J; junction bases unmatched: 24. CDR3 nucleotides: TGTGCCAGCCTCTTTCTAGCGGAGCTAACTCCCTTTCCATCAGATACGCAGTATTTT. Encoded protein: CASLFLAELTPFPSDTQYF. The whole variable domain, filled in from reference TRBV2 and TRBJ2-3, reads EPEVTQTPSHQVTQMGQEVILRCVPISNHLYFYWYRQILGQKVEFLVSFYNNEISEKSEIFDDQFSVERPDGSNFTLKIRSTKLEDSAMYFCASLFLAELTPFPSDTQYFGPGTRLTVL.

The chain couples TRBV6-1 to TRBJ2-5; a possible D gene is TRBD2 (6 bases). Germline loops: CDR1 MNHNS, CDR2 SASEGT. Deletions cut 0 bases from V and 5 bases from J, with 22 bases between. The CDR3 runs to 18 residues. The CDR3 loop reads CASSEAVGLSGRFETQYF. CDR3 in DNA: TGTGCCAGCAGTGAAGCTGTGGGACTCTCGGGCCGTTTCGAGACCCAGTACTTC.

The chain carries TRBV15 and TRBJ1-2; D gene unclear. V was pared by 6 bases and J by 3 bases, with 14 bases between. CDR3 size: 14 residues. Per the germline V gene, CDR1 is LNHNV and CDR2 is YYDKDF (reference sequence). As DNA, the CDR3 is TGTGCCACCAGTATAGGCGGGGAGGACTATGGCTACACCTTC. It is translated as CATSIGGEDYGYTF.

The chain is built from TRBV5-6 and TRBJ2-1, with D perhaps matching TRBD2 (6 bases). Germline V gene sequence: CDR1 SGHDT, CDR2 YYEEEE. This CDR3 has 15 amino acids. The V gene lost 0 bases and the J gene lost 1 base, with 8 bases spanning the gap. The CDR3 sequence: CASSLGRVSYNEQFF. The CDR3 DNA is TGTGCCAGCAGCTTGGGGAGGGTTTCCTACAATGAGCAGTTCTTC.

The chain uses TRBV18 and TRBJ2-7, with 8 nucleotides matching TRBD1. CDR3 size: 13 residues. The germline CDR1 and CDR2 sequences are KGHSH and LQKENI. With V trimmed by 5 bases and J by 2 bases, 2 bases remained unmatched. CDR3 nucleotides: TGTGCCAGCTCAGGACAGGGAACCTACGAGCAGTACTTC. Its protein product is CASSGQGTYEQYF.

The chain couples TRBV5-4 to TRBJ1-1, with TRBD1 as a possible D gene (5 bases). The CDR3 extends over 13 amino acids. CDR1 is SGHNT, CDR2 YYREEE, per germline (reference sequence). V lost 4 bases, J lost 1 base, and 8 bases lay in between. In DNA, the CDR3 is TGTGCCAGCAGCATCAGGGAGAACACTGAAGCTTTCTTT. Its protein is CASSIRENTEAFF. Full variable domain (outside the CDR3, taken from reference TRBV5-4 and TRBJ1-1): ETGVTQSPTHLIKTRGQQVTLRCSSQSGHNTVSWYQQALGQGPQFIFQYYREEENGRGNFPPRFSGLQFPNYSSELNVNALELDDSALYLCASSIRENTEAFFGQGTRLTVV.

This rearrangement joins TRBV7-3 to TRBJ2-1, with 12 bases lining up with TRBD2. Trimming cost V 8 bases and J 0 bases; bases outside gene matches: 2. CDR1 and CDR2 from the germline V gene are SGHTA and FQGTGA. The CDR3 is 15 residues long. CDR3 DNA sequence: TGTGCCAGCGGACTAGCGGGATTCTCCTACAATGAGCAGTTCTTC. It encodes CASGLAGFSYNEQFF. Combining the CDR3 with reference TRBV7-3 and TRBJ2-1 gives the whole variable domain GAGVSQTPSNKVTEKGKYVELRCDPISGHTALYWYRQSLGQGPEFLIYFQGTGAADDSGLPNDRFFAVRPEGSVSTLKIQRTERGDSAVYLCASGLAGFSYNEQFFGPGTRLTVL.

CDR3 sequence reads: CASSLDGSPWGNEQFF. The CDR3 region has the DNA TGCGCCAGCAGCTTGGATGGGAGCCCCTGGGGTAATGAGCAGTTCTTC. The rearrangement links TRBV5-1 to TRBJ2-1, with D possibly being TRBD2 (5 bases). The CDR3 extends over 16 amino acids. Trimming took off 0 bases at V and 7 bases at J, with 17 bases between the two ends. Germline V gene data show CDR1 as SGHRS and CDR2 as YFSETQ.

This clone was counted only a few times. As DNA, the CDR3 is TGTGCCATCACCCCAGGACAGGGGTTGGGTGGCTACACCTTC. Translated, it gives CAITPGQGLGGYTF. The chain recombines TRBV10-3 with TRBJ1-2, with TRBD1 matching 9 bases. Trimming took 7 bases from V and 7 from J; bases not matched to a gene: 10. The CDR3 is 14 amino acids. Germline V CDR1 and CDR2: ENHRY, SYGVKD.

This clone has a handful of counts. This chain uses TRBV2 with TRBJ1-4, with D unclear. Germline V gene sequence: CDR1 SNHLY, CDR2 FYNNEI. The CDR3 contains 15 residues. V was clipped by 2 bases and J by 3 bases, with 10 bases between them. CDR3 sequence (DNA): TGTGCCAGCAGTGAAAATATTAAGCCTAATGAAAAACTGTTTTTT. Protein: CASSENIKPNEKLFF.

The chain uses TRBV18 and TRBJ1-2; 9 bases map to TRBD1. Germline V CDR1 and CDR2: KGHSH, LQKENI. V lost 3 bases and J lost 6; bases outside the gene matches: 2. The CDR3 is 13 residues long. The CDR3 DNA is TGTGCCAGCTCACCCCGGGACAGGGATGGCTACACCTTC. Translation gives CASSPRDRDGYTF.

This clone has only one observation. CDR3 sequence: CAWSGGDYGYTF. The CDR3 DNA reads as TGTGCCTGGAGTGGGGGGGACTATGGCTACACCTTC. V and J are TRBV30 and TRBJ1-2, with D perhaps TRBD1 (5 bases). The germline V gene encodes CDR1 GTSNPN and CDR2 SVGIG (reference sequence). V was shortened by 1 base and J by 3 bases, with 6 bases between the two germline ends. This CDR3 comprises 12 residues. Supplemented by reference TRBV30 and TRBJ1-2, the full variable domain reads SQTIHQWPATLVQPVGSPLSLECTVEGTSNPNLYWYRQAAGRGLQLLFYSVGIGQISSEVPQNLSASRPQDRQFILSSKKLLLSDSGFYLCAWSGGDYGYTFGSGTRLTVV.

V and J are TRBV27 and TRBJ1-2; TRBD1 agrees at 7 bases. This CDR3 has 14 residues. Looked up from germline, CDR1 is MNHEY and CDR2 is SMNVEV (reference sequence). With V trimmed by 6 bases and J by 8 bases, 12 bases remained unmatched. CDR3: CASRQGTHYGGYTF. As DNA, the CDR3 is TGTGCCAGCAGACAGGGGACCCACTATGGCGGCTACACCTTC.

The genes are TRBV6-4 and TRBJ1-1; 10 bases map to TRBD1. The V and J ends lost 9 bases and 4 bases, in that order; junction bases with no gene match: 11. This CDR3 spans 15 amino acids. CDR1 is MRHNA and CDR2 is SNTAGT in the germline V gene. DNA for the CDR3: TGTGCCAGACGGAGACAGGGGGCAAAGGTCACTGAAGCTTTCTTT. Encoded protein: CARRRQGAKVTEAFF.

This chain joins TRBV6-6 and TRBJ2-3, with 7 bases aligning to TRBD1. Germline V gene lookup returns CDR1 MNHNY and CDR2 SVGAGI (reference sequence). The ends lost 4 bases at V and 2 bases at J; junction bases unmatched: 9. The CDR3 runs 16 residues. CDR3 in DNA: TGTGCCAGCAGTTCACACAGGGGTTCCATCACAGATACGCAGTATTTT. Translated, it gives CASSSHRGSITDTQYF.